This TCR beta chain was observed in a study of OX40 agonist ivuxolimab in advanced cancers. CDR3 length: 14 residues. Germline values: CDR1 SGDLS, CDR2 YYNGEE. The V gene lost 0 bases and the J gene lost 1 base, with 8 bases spanning the gap. Generated by immunoSEQ multiplex PCR, the TCRdb table keeps only in-frame clones and is missing some. Seen here are roughly 72,000 clones, 90% to 95% observed once, and the top ten hold approximately 15%. This chain uses TRBV9 with TRBJ2-7; a possible D gene is TRBD1 (5 bases). This TCR was sampled from an adult with an advanced solid tumor such as melanoma, head and neck, liver or kidney cancer. This specimen consisted of CD4+ or CD8+ T cells sorted from blood, obtained in a trial of the OX40 agonist ivuxolimab. CDR3 amino acids: CASSVVAGSYEQYF. CDR3 nucleotides: TGTGCCAGCAGCGTAGTGGCAGGGTCCTACGAGCAGTACTTC.